This TCR beta chain was recovered during a study of OX40 agonist ivuxolimab in advanced cancers. Study summary: Previous treatment with anti-PD-1, anti-PD-L1 or anti-CTLA-4 therapy was allowed; 40% had received some.

Some clones are missing from TCRdb's copy, which holds only in-frame ones; the method was immunoSEQ multiplex PCR. This sample has tens of thousands of clones, with approximately 89% found just once. The CDR3 totals 15 residues. Germline CDR1 SGHRS, CDR2 YFSETQ. Trimming took 3 bases from V and 5 from J; bases not matched to a gene: 10. The source is an adult with an advanced solid tumor such as melanoma, head and neck, liver or kidney cancer. Sequenced here: CD4+ or CD8+ T cells sorted from blood, sampled in a trial of the OX40 agonist ivuxolimab. The chain carries TRBV5-1 and TRBJ1-1; 7 bases line up with TRBD1. CDR3 DNA: TGCGCCAGCAGCTCCCGACAGGGTGGGGGGACTGAAGCTTTCTTT. Its protein product is CASSSRQGGGTEAFF.